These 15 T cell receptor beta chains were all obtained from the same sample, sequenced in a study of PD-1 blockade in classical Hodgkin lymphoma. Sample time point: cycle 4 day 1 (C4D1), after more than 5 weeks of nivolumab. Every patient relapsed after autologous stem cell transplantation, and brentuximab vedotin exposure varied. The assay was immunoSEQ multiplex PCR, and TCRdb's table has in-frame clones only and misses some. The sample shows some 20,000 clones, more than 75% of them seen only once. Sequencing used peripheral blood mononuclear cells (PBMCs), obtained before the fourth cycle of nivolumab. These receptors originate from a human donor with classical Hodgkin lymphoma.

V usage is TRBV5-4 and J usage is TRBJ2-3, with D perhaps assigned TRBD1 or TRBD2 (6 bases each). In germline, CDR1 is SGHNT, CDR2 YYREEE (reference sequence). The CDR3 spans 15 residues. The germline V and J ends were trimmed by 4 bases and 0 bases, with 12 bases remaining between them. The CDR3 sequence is CASSMGGGSTDTQYF. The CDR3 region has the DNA TGTGCCAGCAGCATGGGGGGCGGAAGCACAGATACGCAGTATTTT.

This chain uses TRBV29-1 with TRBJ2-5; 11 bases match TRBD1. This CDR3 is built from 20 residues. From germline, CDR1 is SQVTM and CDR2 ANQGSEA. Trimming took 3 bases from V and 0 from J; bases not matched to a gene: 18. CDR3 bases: TGCAGCGTTGAGGGGACCGGGACAGGGGGTTGGGGGGGTAACCAAGAGACCCAGTACTTC. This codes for CSVEGTGTGGWGGNQETQYF.

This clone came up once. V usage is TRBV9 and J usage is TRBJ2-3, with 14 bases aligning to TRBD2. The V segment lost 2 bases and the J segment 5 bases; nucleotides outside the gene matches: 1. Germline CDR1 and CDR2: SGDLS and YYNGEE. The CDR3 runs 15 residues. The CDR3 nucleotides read TGTGCCAGCAGCGTCGGGACTAGCGGGAGAGATACGCAGTATTTT. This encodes CASSVGTSGRDTQYF.

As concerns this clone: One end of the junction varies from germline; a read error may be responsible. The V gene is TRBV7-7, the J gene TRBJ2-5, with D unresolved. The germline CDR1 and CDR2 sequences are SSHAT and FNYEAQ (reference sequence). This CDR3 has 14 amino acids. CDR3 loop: CASSALTVQETQYF. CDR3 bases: TGTGCTAGCAGCGCTCTAACAGTCCAAGAGACCCAGTACTTC.

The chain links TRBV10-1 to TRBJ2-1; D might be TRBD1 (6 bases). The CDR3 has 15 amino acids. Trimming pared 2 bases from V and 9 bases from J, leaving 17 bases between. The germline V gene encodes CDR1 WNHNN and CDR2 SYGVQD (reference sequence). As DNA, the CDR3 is TGCGCCAGCAGTGAGAGGGACAACTCTATGCGTGAGCAGTTCTTC. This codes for CASSERDNSMREQFF.

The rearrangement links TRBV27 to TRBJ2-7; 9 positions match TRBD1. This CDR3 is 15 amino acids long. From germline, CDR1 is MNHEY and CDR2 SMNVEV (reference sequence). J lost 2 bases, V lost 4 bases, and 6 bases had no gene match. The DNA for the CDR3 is TGTGCCAGCAGTTACCGGGACAGGGAAACCTACGAGCAGTACTTC. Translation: CASSYRDRETYEQYF.

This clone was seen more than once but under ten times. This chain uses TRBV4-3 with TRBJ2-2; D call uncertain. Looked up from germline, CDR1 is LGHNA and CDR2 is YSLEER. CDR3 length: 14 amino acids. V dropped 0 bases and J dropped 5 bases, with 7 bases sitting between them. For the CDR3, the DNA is TGCGCCAGCAGCCAAGATGCAAGGACCGGGGAGCTGTTTTTT. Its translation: CASSQDARTGELFF.

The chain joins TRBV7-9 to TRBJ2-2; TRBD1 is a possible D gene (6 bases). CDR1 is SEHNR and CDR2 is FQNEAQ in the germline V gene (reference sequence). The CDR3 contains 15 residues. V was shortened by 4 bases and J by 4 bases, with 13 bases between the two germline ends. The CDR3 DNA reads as TGTGCCAGCAGCTCTCAGGGGCGAGTCACCGGGGAGCTGTTTTTT. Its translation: CASSSQGRVTGELFF.

The CDR3 reads CASSQDAGGLTEAFF. CDR3 sequence (DNA): TGCGCCAGCAGCCAAGATGCGGGGGGGTTGACTGAAGCTTTCTTT. The rearrangement links TRBV4-3 to TRBJ1-1, with D possibly matching TRBD1 (5 bases). V was clipped by 0 bases and J by 5 bases, with 13 bases between them. CDR1 is LGHNA and CDR2 is YSLEER in the germline V gene. CDR3 size: 15 residues.

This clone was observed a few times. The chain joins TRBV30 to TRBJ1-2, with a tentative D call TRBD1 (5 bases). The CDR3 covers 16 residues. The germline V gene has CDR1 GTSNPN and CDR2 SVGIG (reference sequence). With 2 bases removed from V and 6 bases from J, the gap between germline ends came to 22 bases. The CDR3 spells CAWSRLLDRGLNGYTF. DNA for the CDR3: TGTGCCTGGAGTAGGCTACTCGATCGGGGGTTGAATGGCTACACCTTC.

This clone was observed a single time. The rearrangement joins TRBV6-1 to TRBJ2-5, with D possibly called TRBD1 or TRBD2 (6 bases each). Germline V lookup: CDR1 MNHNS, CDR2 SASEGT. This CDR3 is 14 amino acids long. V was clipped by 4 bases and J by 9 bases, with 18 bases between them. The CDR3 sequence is CASSVTRRGEAQYF. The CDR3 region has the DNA TGTGCCAGCAGTGTCACTAGAAGGGGGGAGGCCCAGTACTTC.

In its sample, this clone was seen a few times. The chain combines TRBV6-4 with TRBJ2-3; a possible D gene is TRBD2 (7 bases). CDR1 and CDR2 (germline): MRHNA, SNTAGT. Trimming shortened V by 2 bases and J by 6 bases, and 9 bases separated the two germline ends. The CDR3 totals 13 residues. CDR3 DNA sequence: TGTGCCAGCAGTGACGGGGGGGCTGATACGCAGTATTTT. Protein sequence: CASSDGGADTQYF.

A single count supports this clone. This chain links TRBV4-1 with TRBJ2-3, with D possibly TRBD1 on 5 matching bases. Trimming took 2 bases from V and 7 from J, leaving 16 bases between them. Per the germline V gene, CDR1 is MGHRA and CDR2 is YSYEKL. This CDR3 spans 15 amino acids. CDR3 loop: CASSQWGFGANTQYF. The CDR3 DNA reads TGCGCCAGCAGCCAATGGGGCTTTGGGGCGAATACGCAGTATTTT.

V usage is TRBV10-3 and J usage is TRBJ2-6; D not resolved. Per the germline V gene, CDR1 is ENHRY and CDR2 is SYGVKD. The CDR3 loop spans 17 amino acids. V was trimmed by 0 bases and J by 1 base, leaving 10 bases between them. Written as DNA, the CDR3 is TGTGCCATCAGTGAGTCGATTGGGTTGTCTGGGGCCAACGTCCTGACTTTC. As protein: CAISESIGLSGANVLTF.

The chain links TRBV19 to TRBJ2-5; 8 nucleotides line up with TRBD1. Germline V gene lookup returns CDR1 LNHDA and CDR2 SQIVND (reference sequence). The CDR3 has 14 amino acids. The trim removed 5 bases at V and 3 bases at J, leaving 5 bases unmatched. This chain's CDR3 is CASSLQGAKETQYF. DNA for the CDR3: TGTGCCAGTAGTCTCCAGGGGGCGAAAGAGACCCAGTACTTC.